This TCR beta chain was recovered during a study of blood T cells in healthy people across ages. The second PCR ran roughly 6 to 11 cycles with a sample-barcoded 5' primer and J-beta primers. TCRdb reprocessed the 5' RACE reads via MiXCR and lists one record per CDR3 protein. The sample consists of just over 1 million distinct CDR3 sequences, more than 35% of them appearing once. The table lists this clonotype with many counts. V was clipped by 4 bases and J by 4 bases; unmatched bases: 11. CDR3 size: 15 residues. The germline V gene has CDR1 DFQATT and CDR2 SNEGSKA (reference sequence). The chain employs TRBV20-1 and TRBJ2-7; 9 bases map to TRBD1. The receptor comes from a woman aged 60-75 years in good health. Sequenced material: blood. The DNA for the CDR3 is TGCAGTGCTATGAGGACAGGGGCTACCCAATACGAGCAGTACTTC. Translating gives CSAMRTGATQYEQYF.